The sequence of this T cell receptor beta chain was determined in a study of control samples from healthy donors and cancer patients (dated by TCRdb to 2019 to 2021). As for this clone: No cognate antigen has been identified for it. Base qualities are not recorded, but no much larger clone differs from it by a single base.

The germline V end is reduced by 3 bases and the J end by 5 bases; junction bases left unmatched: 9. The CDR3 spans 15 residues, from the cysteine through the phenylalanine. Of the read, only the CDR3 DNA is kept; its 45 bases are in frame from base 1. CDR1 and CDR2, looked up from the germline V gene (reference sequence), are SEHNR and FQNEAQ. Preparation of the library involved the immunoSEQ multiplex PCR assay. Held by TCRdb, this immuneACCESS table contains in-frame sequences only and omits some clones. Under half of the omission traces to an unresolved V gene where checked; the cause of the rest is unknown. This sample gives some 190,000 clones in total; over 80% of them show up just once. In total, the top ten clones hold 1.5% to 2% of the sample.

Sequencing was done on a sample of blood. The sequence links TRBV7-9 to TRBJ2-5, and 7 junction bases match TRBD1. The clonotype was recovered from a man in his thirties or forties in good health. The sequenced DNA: TGTGCCAGCAGCTTGACAGGGCCCAACGTGGAGACCCAGTACTTC. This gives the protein CASSLTGPNVETQYF.